A selection of T cell receptor beta chains follows, all from one sample in a study of cytomegalovirus exposure and HLA in healthy donors. Repertoires were generated with immunoSEQ multiplex PCR, while TCRdb's copy carries only in-frame clones and drops some. This table has fewer than 200,000 clones, approximately 82% appearing once. Material for sequencing was PBMCs. The source is a male donor in good health and CMV-seronegative. CDR3s include the opening cysteine and the closing phenylalanine or tryptophan. D genes are given only for firm matches. Some rows have no size entry. The others give once, few or many, or a class for an expanded clone.

cdr3_aa	cdr3_nt	v_call	j_call	clone_size	d_call
CSASAGTEAFF	TGCAGTGCTAGTGCGGGCACTGAAGCTTTCTTT	TRBV20-1	TRBJ1-1	.	.
CASSVSTASNVYGYTF	TGTGCCAGCAGCGTCTCGACAGCCAGCAACGTCTATGGCTACACCTTC	TRBV9	TRBJ1-2	.	.
CASSQHSTGELFF	TGCGCCAGCAGCCAACATTCCACCGGGGAGCTGTTTTTT	TRBV4-3	TRBJ2-2	.	.
CASSATDRHTEAFF	TGTGCCAGCAGCGCGACCGACAGGCACACTGAAGCTTTCTTT	TRBV9	TRBJ1-1	.	.
CASSIDPAGGPQNIQYF	TGTGCCAGTAGTATAGATCCAGCGGGGGGTCCCCAAAACATTCAGTACTTC	TRBV19	TRBJ2-4	.	TRBD2
CALETSGGLNEQFF	TGTGCCTTGGAGACTAGCGGGGGGTTAAATGAGCAGTTCTTC	TRBV30	TRBJ2-1	.	TRBD2
CASSERRGFDGYTF	TGTGCCAGCAGTGAACGCAGGGGATTTGATGGCTACACCTTC	TRBV6-1	TRBJ1-2	.	.
CASSLLTTGTAQPGANVLTF	TGTGCCAGCAGCCTACTCACTACCGGGACAGCTCAACCTGGGGCCAACGTCCTGACTTTC	TRBV9	TRBJ2-6	once	TRBD1
CASSPRQGSLTEAFF	TGTGCCAGCAGCCCTAGACAGGGGTCCCTCACTGAAGCTTTCTTT	TRBV9	TRBJ1-1	.	TRBD1
CASSRYRGNTGELFF	TGTGCCAGCAGCCGCTACAGGGGAAACACCGGGGAGCTGTTTTTT	TRBV11-1	TRBJ2-2	.	TRBD1
CASSPRDWDEKLFF	TGTGCCAGCAGCCCCAGGGATTGGGATGAAAAACTGTTTTTT	TRBV7-9	TRBJ1-4	.	.
CASSEQGSVQPQHF	TGTGCCAGCAGTGAGCAGGGTTCAGTTCAGCCCCAGCATTTT	TRBV2	TRBJ1-5	.	.
CASRFQGGDEQYF	TGTGCCAGCAGGTTTCAGGGGGGAGACGAGCAGTACTTC	TRBV11-2	TRBJ2-7	.	.
CASRAGQANYGYTF	TGTGCCAGCAGAGCGGGACAGGCTAACTATGGCTACACCTTC	TRBV5-4	TRBJ1-2	once	TRBD1
CASSLGLAFTDTQYF	TGTGCCAGCAGCTTAGGACTAGCGTTCACAGATACGCAGTATTTT	TRBV7-9	TRBJ2-3	.	TRBD2
CASCGGTYEQYF	TGTGCCAGCTGCGGGGGGACTTACGAGCAGTACTTC	TRBV6-6	TRBJ2-7	.	TRBD2
CASSSPTEAYEQYF	TGTGCCAGCAGCTCTCCGACCGAGGCCTACGAGCAGTACTTC	TRBV5-4	TRBJ2-7	once	.
CASSEPRASGGDEQFF	TGCGCCAGCAGTGAGCCCCGGGCTAGCGGGGGGGATGAGCAGTTCTTC	TRBV10-2	TRBJ2-1	.	TRBD2
CASSDLVQNTEAFF	TGTGCCAGCAGTGACCTAGTACAGAACACTGAAGCTTTCTTT	TRBV6-4	TRBJ1-1	few	.
CASRRTGGANGYTF	TGTGCCAGCAGACGTACAGGGGGCGCGAATGGCTACACCTTC	TRBV6-5	TRBJ1-2	few	TRBD1
CASRPTGRSDQPQHF	TGTGCCAGCAGGCCGACAGGAAGGAGTGATCAGCCCCAGCATTTT	TRBV28	TRBJ1-5	.	.
CASSFLAGGPETDTQYF	TGTGCCAGCAGCTTTCTAGCGGGAGGGCCTGAAACAGATACGCAGTATTTT	TRBV7-6	TRBJ2-3	once	TRBD2
CASSMPRGIEAFF	TGTGCCAGTAGTATGCCCCGGGGGATTGAAGCTTTCTTT	TRBV19	TRBJ1-1	.	.
CASSRDGTTEKLFF	TGTGCCAGCAGCCGGGACGGGACTACCGAAAAACTGTTTTTT	TRBV4-2	TRBJ1-4	.	.
CASSPDRATEAFF	TGTGCCAGCTCACCGGACAGGGCCACTGAAGCTTTCTTT	TRBV18	TRBJ1-1	.	TRBD1
CASSLQGIGPNQPQHF	TGTGCCAGCAGTTTACAGGGAATCGGGCCCAATCAGCCCCAGCATTTT	TRBV6-5	TRBJ1-5	.	.